A selection of T cell receptor beta chains follows, all from one sample in a study of cytomegalovirus exposure and HLA in healthy donors. Produced via immunoSEQ multiplex PCR; TCRdb's table is partial and in-frame only. Found here are 100,000 to 150,000 clones, approximately 80% of them singletons; the top ten hold approximately 6.3%. Sequences were obtained from PBMCs. These receptors all stem from a man between 18 and 35 years old in good health and CMV-seropositive. Both conserved end residues are part of each CDR3. D genes are given only for firm matches. Where a row states a size, it is once, few, many or the class of an expanded clone; other rows omit it.

J | V | size | D | CDR3 | DNA
TRBJ1-5 | TRBV4-2 | NA | NA | CASSQANPGVPQHF | TGTGCCAGCAGCCAGGCTAACCCAGGGGTTCCCCAGCATTTT
TRBJ2-7 | TRBV28 | NA | NA | CASSLSQGFGQYF | TGTGCCAGCAGTCTATCCCAGGGTTTTGGGCAGTACTTC
TRBJ2-7 | TRBV14 | NA | NA | CASSQATGFSYEQYF | TGTGCCAGCAGCCAAGCCACAGGGTTCTCCTACGAGCAGTACTTC
TRBJ1-2 | TRBV6-6 | NA | TRBD1 | CASSQTGGYGYTF | TGTGCCAGCAGTCAGACAGGGGGCTATGGCTACACCTTC
TRBJ2-2 | TRBV11-3 | NA | NA | CASSLSGSGELFF | TGTGCCAGCAGCCTGAGCGGGTCCGGGGAGCTGTTTTTT
TRBJ2-5 | TRBV5-1 | NA | NA | CASSLGFGTRVGSTQYF | TGCGCCAGCAGCTTGGGGTTCGGGACAAGGGTAGGGTCGACCCAGTACTTC
TRBJ2-1 | TRBV15 | NA | NA | CATSRPIGPLGANEQFF | TGTGCCACCAGCAGACCGATTGGCCCCCTGGGGGCCAATGAGCAGTTCTTC
TRBJ2-1 | TRBV9 | NA | NA | CASTPRDMGYNEQFF | TGTGCCAGCACACCTCGGGATATGGGATACAATGAGCAGTTCTTC
TRBJ2-3 | TRBV9 | NA | NA | CASSAGDSHTQYF | TGTGCCAGCAGCGCGGGGGATTCCCATACGCAGTATTTT
TRBJ2-1 | TRBV5-1 | NA | TRBD2 | CASSLGSSGRVGFHEQFF | TGCGCCAGCAGCTTGGGGTCTAGCGGGAGGGTCGGGTTCCATGAGCAGTTCTTC
TRBJ1-2 | TRBV5-1 | NA | NA | CASSLGDSFFPSYGYTF | TGCGCCAGCAGCTTGGGGGACTCATTTTTTCCTTCCTATGGCTACACCTTC
TRBJ2-7 | TRBV18 | few | TRBD2 | CASSPAGALSRYEQYF | TGTGCCAGCTCACCGGCGGGAGCTCTATCAAGGTACGAGCAGTACTTC
TRBJ1-5 | TRBV19 | few | NA | CASSGPKAPSEYLHQPQHF | TGTGCCAGTTCTGGGCCAAAAGCCCCATCGGAATACCTTCATCAGCCCCAGCATTTT
TRBJ2-3 | TRBV2 | NA | NA | CASSEVQGGNTQYF | TGTGCCAGCAGTGAGGTGCAGGGGGGAAATACGCAGTATTTT
TRBJ1-5 | TRBV15 | NA | NA | CATSPPGLYQPQHF | TGTGCCACCAGCCCGCCGGGACTTTATCAGCCCCAGCATTTT
TRBJ2-7 | TRBV7-6 | NA | NA | CASSPSRDEQYF | TGTGCCAGCAGCCCCTCTCGTGACGAGCAGTACTTC
TRBJ1-5 | TRBV11-2 | NA | NA | CASSLLSNQPQHF | TGTGCCAGCAGCCTACTAAGCAATCAGCCCCAGCATTTT
TRBJ1-2 | TRBV5-6 | NA | NA | CASSLAGVAYGYTF | TGTGCCAGCAGCTTGGCAGGGGTCGCCTATGGCTACACCTTC
TRBJ1-2 | TRBV5-8 | NA | TRBD1 | CASSLGTGANYGYTF | TGTGCCAGCAGCTTGGGGACAGGAGCCAACTATGGCTACACCTTC
TRBJ2-1 | TRBV18 | NA | TRBD2 | CASSPPDRSGIFYNEQFF | TGTGCCAGCTCTCCCCCCGATAGAAGCGGGATATTCTACAATGAGCAGTTCTTC
TRBJ2-1 | TRBV19 | NA | TRBD2 | CASSMTPGLPRHEPYNEQFF | TGTGCCAGTAGTATGACACCGGGACTACCTCGCCATGAACCCTACAATGAGCAGTTCTTC
TRBJ1-4 | TRBV5-4 | NA | TRBD1 | CASSLQTPQGTNEKLFF | TGTGCCAGCAGCCTACAAACGCCACAGGGGACTAATGAAAAACTGTTTTTT
TRBJ2-2 | TRBV15 | NA | TRBD2 | CATSNLAGLNTGELFF | TGTGCCACCAGCAACTTAGCGGGACTGAACACCGGGGAGCTGTTTTTT
TRBJ1-1 | TRBV5-1 | NA | TRBD1 | CASSRDRGTTEAFF | TGCGCCAGCAGCAGGGACAGGGGGACGACTGAAGCTTTCTTT
TRBJ2-7 | TRBV6-5 | NA | NA | CASSYSRGFSYEQYF | TGTGCCAGCAGTTACTCGAGAGGGTTCTCCTACGAGCAGTACTTC
TRBJ1-6 | TRBV7-2 | NA | NA | CASSMEGNSPLHF | TGTGCCAGCAGTATGGAGGGGAATTCACCCCTCCACTTT
TRBJ1-2 | TRBV10-3 | NA | TRBD1 | CAISEDRVGYGYTF | TGTGCCATCAGTGAGGACAGGGTAGGCTATGGCTACACCTTC
TRBJ1-5 | TRBV2 | NA | NA | CASSIGLDQPQHF | TGTGCCAGCAGTATTGGACTCGATCAGCCCCAGCATTTT
TRBJ2-2 | TRBV6-5 | NA | NA | CASSYSATGELLF | TGTGCCAGCAGTTACTCTGCCACCGGGGAGCTGCTTTTT
TRBJ1-5 | TRBV7-2 | NA | TRBD1 | CASSFQSGQGVFGQPQHF | TGTGCCAGCAGCTTCCAATCGGGACAGGGTGTCTTCGGTCAGCCCCAGCATTTT
TRBJ1-5 | TRBV23-1 | NA | TRBD1 | CASSQSGTGDNQPQHF | TGCGCCAGCAGTCAATCGGGGACAGGGGACAATCAGCCCCAGCATTTT
TRBJ2-3 | TRBV5-1 | once | NA | CASSIGQSNILSTDTQYF | TGCGCCAGCAGCATTGGACAGTCTAATATTCTTAGCACAGATACGCAGTATTTT
TRBJ2-2 | TRBV10-3 | NA | TRBD2 | CAINSGGAGFNTGELFF | TGTGCCATCAATAGCGGGGGCGCCGGTTTTAACACCGGGGAGCTGTTTTTT
TRBJ2-3 | TRBV19 | NA | TRBD2 | CASSDRGDTDTQYF | TGTGCCAGTAGTGACCGGGGGGACACAGATACGCAGTATTTT
TRBJ1-1 | TRBV5-1 | NA | NA | CASSLPSEVFEAFF | TGCGCCAGCAGCTTACCCAGCGAGGTATTTGAAGCTTTCTTT
TRBJ1-5 | TRBV28 | NA | TRBD1 | CASSLDREGNQPQHF | TGTGCCAGCAGTTTAGACAGGGAGGGCAATCAGCCCCAGCATTTT
TRBJ1-2 | TRBV11-1 | NA | NA | CASSLDAGKDYGYTF | TGTGCCAGCAGCTTAGATGCAGGAAAAGACTATGGCTACACCTTC
TRBJ2-7 | TRBV6-5 | NA | NA | CASSYSQGYEQYF | TGTGCCAGCAGTTACTCACAGGGCTACGAGCAGTACTTC
TRBJ1-4 | TRBV5-5 | NA | NA | CASSFLTGGNEKLFF | TGTGCCAGCAGCTTTTTAACAGGCGGTAATGAAAAACTGTTTTTT
TRBJ1-5 | TRBV27 | NA | TRBD1 | CASSLMGEGTGVIDQPQHF | TGTGCCAGCAGTTTAATGGGTGAGGGGACAGGGGTTATAGATCAGCCCCAGCATTTT
TRBJ1-5 | TRBV7-2 | NA | NA | CASSLDNRLGQPQHF | TGTGCCAGCAGCTTAGATAACAGGTTGGGTCAGCCCCAGCATTTT
TRBJ2-2 | TRBV5-1 | NA | NA | CASSLGASPTGELFF | TGCGCCAGCAGCTTGGGCGCCTCTCCCACCGGGGAGCTGTTTTTT
TRBJ2-6 | TRBV19 | NA | NA | CASSVPLGSGANGLTF | TGTGCCAGTAGTGTCCCGCTCGGCTCTGGGGCCAACGGCCTGACTTTC
TRBJ2-1 | TRBV5-1 | few | TRBD2 | CASSLAGGRPYNEQFF | TGCGCCAGCAGCTTGGCAGGCGGGAGGCCCTACAATGAGCAGTTCTTC
TRBJ2-7 | TRBV10-3 | NA | TRBD1 | CAISRGQGADEQYF | TGTGCCATCAGCCGGGGACAGGGGGCCGACGAGCAGTACTTC
TRBJ2-1 | TRBV19 | NA | TRBD2 | CASSIGRTSVNEQFF | TGTGCCAGTAGTATAGGTCGGACTAGCGTCAATGAGCAGTTCTTC
TRBJ1-4 | TRBV28 | NA | TRBD1 | CASSRRSGGYEKLFF | TGTGCCAGCAGCCGACGGTCAGGGGGGTATGAAAAACTGTTTTTT
TRBJ1-2 | TRBV4-2 | once | TRBD1 | CASSQDRDSQNGYTF | TGTGCCAGCAGCCAAGATCGGGACAGTCAGAATGGCTACACCTTC
TRBJ1-2 | TRBV30 | NA | TRBD1 | CAWSRTLTTGERPGYTF | TGTGCCTGGAGTCGAACACTGACGACAGGGGAGAGACCTGGCTACACCTTC
TRBJ2-4 | TRBV6-1 | NA | NA | CASSAPRVKNSQYF | TGTGCCAGCAGTGCTCCCAGGGTTAAAAACAGTCAGTACTTC
TRBJ1-3 | TRBV2 | NA | NA | CASTGKSGNTIYF | TGTGCCAGCACAGGAAAGTCTGGAAACACCATATATTTT
TRBJ2-5 | TRBV18 | NA | NA | CASSTQETQYF | TGTGCCAGCTCAACACAAGAGACCCAGTACTTC
TRBJ2-2 | TRBV28 | NA | TRBD2 | CASMWRVGGSTGELFF | TGTGCCAGCATGTGGAGGGTGGGCGGGAGCACCGGGGAGCTGTTTTTT